This T cell receptor beta chain was sequenced for a study of blood T cells in healthy people across ages (dated by TCRdb to 2014 to 2015). About the investigation overall: In model experiments, template switching captured roughly one uniquely barcoded TCR beta cDNA molecule for every two T cells. Donors of different ages were randomly distributed across sequencing lanes to avoid experimental bias. The donors were divided into four age groups: young (average approximately 16 years), middle-aged (about 39), aged (about 56) and long-lived (roughly 82). Two additional independent replicas of 1 million unique cDNA reads from the same blood draw were analyzed for two donors (one aged 18 to 30 and one aged 80 or older). To track age-related changes in TCR beta repertoire diversity, the study relied on deep sequencing normalized with unique cDNA molecular identifiers.

The protocol used for the library was 5' RACE. These reads were obtained on an Illumina HiSeq 2500. A second roughly 7 to 11 cycle PCR used a sample-barcoded 5' primer and a J-beta primer mix. A unique molecular identifier was introduced onto each TCR beta cDNA molecule by a template-switch 5' adaptor carrying 12 random nucleotides. Each sample yielded at least 2.5 million CDR3-containing paired-end reads. The Mint cDNA synthesis kit, primed by a TRBC-specific oligonucleotide, was used to synthesize first-strand cDNA from all RNA. Following uracil-DNA glycosylase treatment, a first 18-cycle PCR with universal primers M1SS and BC2_uni_R was performed on all cDNA. In the source study's methods: Each sample was normalized by randomly selecting 1 million high-quality reads, each carrying a distinct molecular identifier. Instead of being binned into consensus sequences, reads that shared molecular identifiers were thrown out. MiTCR, set to a Q25 quality threshold and the strictest error-elimination algorithm, was used for CDR3 identification, clonotype clustering and error correction. Lower-bound total TCR beta diversity was estimated with a nonparametric unseen species model using Euler transformation. Using fastp trimming at Q25 and MiXCR clonotype assembly, TCRdb reanalyzed the public sequencing data and kept in-frame beta chains. A single entry per CDR3 protein holds the most common genes and DNA from its merged rows. The V and J calls reflect TCRdb's pipeline rather than the authors' work. Here the sample has 1.2 million to 1.5 million distinct CDR3 sequences; approximately 38% occur a single time. The leading ten clones occupy 7% to 9.5% of the sample.

Broader findings and caveats from the paper: Compared with the aged group, the long-lived group had more naive CD4+ T cells, fewer expanded clones and increased TCR diversity, suggesting age selection. Estimates of total diversity based on one million sequenced T cells were considered lower bounds and underestimates. Observed TCR beta diversity per million T cells fell roughly linearly with age, and a significant reduction was already apparent by age approximately 40. Because donor CMV infection status was unknown, age-related changes in expanded clonotypes were potentially confounded. Bulk unsorted PBMC profiling prevented conclusive comparison of naive and antigen-experienced compartments. Observed TCR beta diversity correlated strongly with the percentage of naive T cells measured by flow cytometry.

Systemically healthy Caucasian individuals from Russia, approximately 39 in total and aged roughly 6 to 100 years, were included as donors. Each donor gave approximately 10 milliliters of peripheral blood, collected into EDTA-treated Vacutainer tubes. PBMCs were isolated by Ficoll-Paque density-gradient centrifugation, with at least 6 million obtained per sample. Trizol reagent was used to extract total RNA from PBMCs, with at least 5 micrograms per sample. The percentages of naive CD45RAhigh/CD27high T cells were determined by flow cytometry on a PBMC aliquot from every donor. V is shortened by 0 bases, J by 0 bases, and the region joining them spans 6 bases. The CDR3 starts with the cysteine, ends with the phenylalanine, and has 15 residues. Just the 45-base CDR3 DNA is kept, in frame starting at base 1. Looking up the germline V gene yields CDR1 SGHTA and CDR2 FQGNSA. Points on this clonotype: Which antigen it targets is not known. No clone much larger than this one lies a single base away; base qualities are absent.

The rearrangement combines TRBV7-2 with TRBJ2-1; no D gene can be assigned with confidence. This TCR was sampled from a woman under 30 in good health. What was sequenced was blood. The CDR3 region: CASSLACGSYNEQFF. The DNA reads TGTGCCAGCAGCTTAGCCTGCGGCTCCTACAATGAGCAGTTCTTC.